This passage covers 2 T cell receptor beta chains from one sample sequenced in a study of monozygotic twins with inflammatory bowel disease (dated by TCRdb to the late 2010s). The library was generated by 5' RACE. TCRdb names Illumina HiSeq 2500 as the instrument used. One entry per CDR3 protein sequence results from the TCRdb reprocessing of the reads, with DNA left out. The table held for this sample gives about 330,000 distinct CDR3 sequences. The top ten constitute 2% of the sample. Sequencing was done on a sample of blood. Receptor source: a human donor with ulcerative colitis or Crohn's disease, or a healthy co-twin of an affected twin (not recorded which).

This sequence joins TRBV3-1 and TRBJ1-3. The CDR3 extends over 12 amino acids. CDR1 LGHDT and CDR2 YNNKEL come from the germline V gene (reference sequence). The CDR3 protein is CASSPETQTIYF.

The chain carries TRBV4-3 and TRBJ2-1; checking the TCRdb D call of TRBD2 is not possible without DNA. The CDR3 is 17 residues long. The germline V gene encodes CDR1 LGHNA and CDR2 YSLEER. The CDR3 loop reads CASSQDALVGIHNEQFF.